Presented here are 30 T cell receptor beta chains from one specimen sequenced in a study of shared clonotypes between healthy human individuals. Naive CD8 cells comprised CD45RO-negative, CCR7-positively selected cells, excluding terminally differentiated effector memory CD45RA+ cells. Clones were sequenced by immunoSEQ multiplex PCR, and TCRdb holds only the in-frame ones, with some missing. This table has about 680,000 clones, about 91% appearing once. Source material: naive CD8+ T cells sorted from blood. These receptors were collected from a man younger than 40 in good health.

The chain carries TRBV21-1 and TRBJ1-1; no DNA check was done on the table's D call, TRBD1. TRBV21-1 is a pseudogene locus. This CDR3 comprises 13 residues. The CDR3 coding sequence is TGTGCCACATCAGGGGTTGGAGCCACTGAAGCTTTCTTT. It is translated as CATSGVGATEAFF.

The chain employs TRBV29-1 and TRBJ1-5; 8 positions agree with TRBD1. Germline assignment: CDR1 SQVTM and CDR2 ANQGSEA. V lost 5 bases, J lost 6 bases, and 6 bases stayed unmatched. This CDR3 spans 13 amino acids. The CDR3 sequence is CSVKQGVGQPQHF. CDR3 nucleotides: TGCAGCGTTAAACAGGGGGTCGGTCAGCCCCAGCATTTT.

This rearrangement joins TRBV9 to TRBJ2-5; 12 bases map to TRBD2. This CDR3 contains 16 residues. J gave up 1 base and V 4 bases, and 5 bases lay outside the gene matches. Germline CDR1 reads SGDLS; CDR2 reads YYNGEE. This CDR3 reads CASSNGLAGTQETQYF. The CDR3 region has the DNA TGTGCCAGCAGCAACGGACTAGCGGGGACCCAAGAGACCCAGTACTTC.

The gene calls are TRBV30 and TRBJ2-7; 11 bases are shared with TRBD1. With V trimmed by 5 bases and J by 3 bases, 6 bases remained unmatched. Germline CDR1 reads GTSNPN; CDR2 reads SVGIG (reference sequence). This CDR3 region has 14 residues. As DNA, the CDR3 is TGTGCCTGGTGTGCCGGGACAGGGGGCTACGAGCAGTACTTC. This gives the protein CAWCAGTGGYEQYF.

The chain combines TRBV2 with TRBJ2-7, with 7 bases matching TRBD2. The V segment lost 8 bases and the J segment 5 bases; nucleotides outside the gene matches: 12. This CDR3 region has 14 residues. Germline lookup yields CDR1 SNHLY and CDR2 FYNNEI. Here the CDR3 reads CASREDGASNEQYF. The CDR3 DNA reads TGTGCCAGCCGGGAGGATGGCGCAAGCAACGAGCAGTACTTC.

This chain joins TRBV4-3 and TRBJ1-3; D is unresolved. Germline assignment: CDR1 LGHNA and CDR2 YSLEER. This CDR3 is built from 15 residues. The ends were cut back, 1 base at V and 0 bases at J, with 7 bases in the middle. CDR3 sequence: CASSQARYSGNTIYF. The CDR3 region has the DNA TGCGCCAGCAGCCAAGCACGTTACTCTGGAAACACCATATATTTT.

The chain joins TRBV7-8 to TRBJ2-7, with 7 bases identical to TRBD1. From germline, CDR1 is SGHVS and CDR2 FQNEAQ. J lost 0 bases, V lost 1 base, and 6 bases had no gene match. The CDR3 is made up of 16 amino acids. The CDR3 bases are TGTGCCAGCAGCTTAGAACTATCAGGGGGCTCCTACGAGCAGTACTTC. Its translation: CASSLELSGGSYEQYF. The complete variable domain, with remaining parts taken from reference TRBV7-8 and TRBJ2-7, reads GAGVSQSPRYKVAKRGQDVALRCDPISGHVSLFWYQQALGQGPEFLTYFQNEAQLDKSGLPSDRFFAERPEGSVSTLKIQRTQQEDSAVYLCASSLELSGGSYEQYFGPGTRLTVT.

For this clone: The sample contains more than one DNA sequence encoding this CDR3. The genes are TRBV5-6 and TRBJ2-7; the match to TRBD1 covers 10 bases. The ends lost 5 bases at V and 1 base at J; junction bases unmatched: 3. The CDR3 covers 14 residues. The germline gives CDR1 SGHDT, CDR2 YYEEEE. Here the CDR3 reads CASSPGQGSYEQYF. Written as DNA, the CDR3 is TGTGCCAGCAGTCCGGGACAGGGGTCCTACGAGCAGTACTTC.

The rearrangement uses TRBV7-2 and TRBJ1-2, with D uncertain. This CDR3 contains 11 residues. Trimming pared 7 bases from V and 8 bases from J, leaving 11 bases between. CDR1 is SGHTA, CDR2 FQGNSA, per germline. CDR3 residues: CASKISLGYTF. CDR3 DNA sequence: TGTGCCAGCAAAATTAGTCTAGGCTACACCTTC.

This rearrangement joins TRBV2 to TRBJ1-2, with D maybe TRBD1 (5 bases). Trimming removed 6 bases at V and 0 bases at J, with 11 bases between. CDR3 length: 14 amino acids. Germline values: CDR1 SNHLY, CDR2 FYNNEI. CDR3 protein: CASRSRDANYGYTF. The CDR3 nucleotides read TGTGCCAGCAGATCCAGGGATGCTAACTATGGCTACACCTTC.

The CDR3 DNA follows: TGTGCCAGTACTCCCACTGCGGGGTTTATCGGGGAGCTGTTTTTT. It codes for CASTPTAGFIGELFF. The chain couples TRBV19 to TRBJ2-2, with D perhaps matching TRBD2 (6 bases). The CDR3 totals 15 residues. Germline CDR1 and CDR2: LNHDA and SQIVND (reference sequence). V dropped 7 bases and J dropped 7 bases, with 19 bases sitting between them. Supplemented by reference TRBV19 and TRBJ2-2, the full variable domain reads DGGITQSPKYLFRKEGQNVTLSCEQNLNHDAMYWYRQDPGQGLRLIYYSQIVNDFQKGDIAEGYSVSREKKESFPLTVTSAQKNPTAFYLCASTPTAGFIGELFFGEGSRLTVL.

This chain connects TRBV28 to TRBJ2-5, with TRBD1 identical over 7 bases. Losses at the gene ends were 6 bases for V and 3 bases for J; bases not matched to a gene: 10. The CDR3 length is 15 residues. Looked up from germline, CDR1 is MDHEN and CDR2 is SYDVKM. CDR3 sequence (DNA): TGTGCCAGCAGCTCTAGGACAGGAACGAAAGAGACCCAGTACTTC. Translated, it gives CASSSRTGTKETQYF.

This chain joins TRBV7-6 and TRBJ2-7, with 7 bases aligning to TRBD1. Germline loops: CDR1 SGHVS, CDR2 FNYEAQ. This CDR3 has 16 residues. Germline trimming cut 5 bases from V and 1 base from J; bases unmatched to any gene: 11. The CDR3 is CASSNLPTGRSYEQYF. CDR3 nucleotides: TGTGCCAGCAGCAACCTACCGACAGGGCGTTCCTACGAGCAGTACTTC.

The chain employs TRBV7-9 and TRBJ2-7; tentatively, D is TRBD2 (5 bases). Looked up from germline, CDR1 is SEHNR and CDR2 is FQNEAQ (reference sequence). The CDR3 has 13 residues. Trimming took off 6 bases at V and 5 bases at J, with 14 bases between the two ends. The CDR3: CASSSPHGDEQYF. In DNA, the CDR3 is TGTGCCAGCAGTTCCCCCCACGGGGACGAGCAGTACTTC.

This rearrangement joins TRBV5-4 to TRBJ2-3, with TRBD2 identical over 7 bases. Germline assignment: CDR1 SGHNT and CDR2 YYREEE (reference sequence). CDR3 length: 15 amino acids. Unmatched junction bases numbered 10, after V lost 5 bases and J lost 4 bases. The CDR3 sequence is CASRARGSAPDTQYF. CDR3 DNA: TGTGCCAGCAGGGCGCGGGGGTCGGCACCAGATACGCAGTATTTT. Complete variable domain (other parts from reference TRBV5-4 and TRBJ2-3): ETGVTQSPTHLIKTRGQQVTLRCSSQSGHNTVSWYQQALGQGPQFIFQYYREEENGRGNFPPRFSGLQFPNYSSELNVNALELDDSALYLCASRARGSAPDTQYFGPGTRLTVL.

The gene calls are TRBV5-4 and TRBJ2-5; 10 bases match TRBD1. V shed 0 bases, J shed 3 bases, and the junction held 2 bases outside the gene matches. The CDR3 sequence is 15 residues long. Germline V gene data show CDR1 as SGHNT and CDR2 as YYREEE (reference sequence). The CDR3 DNA sequence: TGTGCCAGCAGCTTGGTGGACAGGGGGAAAGAGACCCAGTACTTC. This codes for CASSLVDRGKETQYF.

This clone was seen a single time. The CDR3: CASSQRASGRSNGEQFF. DNA of the CDR3: TGTGCCAGCTCACAGCGGGCTAGCGGGAGAAGTAACGGTGAGCAGTTCTTC. The V call is TRBV18, the J call TRBJ2-1; the match to TRBD2 covers 10 bases. This CDR3 is 17 amino acids long. After removal of 4 bases from V and 9 bases from J, the junction contained 15 bases not matched to a gene. Germline V CDR1 and CDR2: KGHSH, LQKENI.

V gene TRBV21-1 combines with J gene TRBJ1-5. TRBV21-1 is recorded as a pseudogene. CDR3 length: 15 amino acids. CDR3 in amino acids: CASSKAYWETQPQHF. For the CDR3, the DNA is TGTGCCAGCAGCAAAGCTTACTGGGAAACTCAGCCCCAGCATTTT.

CDR3 in amino acids: CASSPRLAGASETQYF. The CDR3 region has the DNA TGTGCCAGTAGCCCGAGACTAGCGGGAGCGAGTGAGACCCAGTACTTC. This chain uses TRBV19 with TRBJ2-5, with 12 bases fitting TRBD2. The J segment lost 5 bases and the V segment lost 6 bases, leaving 10 bases of the junction unmatched. The germline V gene has CDR1 LNHDA and CDR2 SQIVND (reference sequence). CDR3 length: 16 amino acids. Combining the CDR3 with reference TRBV19 and TRBJ2-5 gives the whole variable domain DGGITQSPKYLFRKEGQNVTLSCEQNLNHDAMYWYRQDPGQGLRLIYYSQIVNDFQKGDIAEGYSVSREKKESFPLTVTSAQKNPTAFYLCASSPRLAGASETQYFGPGTRLLVL.

The rearrangement links TRBV6-5 to TRBJ2-7, with D tentatively TRBD2 (5 bases). The CDR3 covers 13 residues. Germline assignment: CDR1 MNHEY and CDR2 SVGAGI. Trimming cost V 6 bases and J 5 bases, with 14 bases left between them. The DNA of the CDR3 is TGTGCCAGCAGCCCGAGGGTCTTCAACGAGCAGTACTTC. This gives the protein CASSPRVFNEQYF.

V and J are TRBV11-2 and TRBJ2-6, with D unclear. Germline V CDR1 and CDR2: SGHAT, FQNNGV. The CDR3 loop spans 17 amino acids. The germline V and J ends were trimmed by 1 base and 0 bases, with 10 bases remaining between them. The DNA for the CDR3 is TGTGCCAGCAGCTTAGGACACCGCAACTCTGGGGCCAACGTCCTGACTTTC. Its protein product is CASSLGHRNSGANVLTF. The entire variable domain, with the rest obtained from reference TRBV11-2 and TRBJ2-6, is as follows: EAGVAQSPRYKIIEKRQSVAFWCNPISGHATLYWYQQILGQGPKLLIQFQNNGVVDDSQLPKDRFSAERLKGVDSTLKIQPAKLEDSAVYLCASSLGHRNSGANVLTFGAGSRLTVL.

This clone is a singleton in its sample. This rearrangement joins TRBV7-9 to TRBJ2-7; 8 nucleotides align to TRBD1. The CDR3 sequence is 14 residues long. V gave up 1 base and J gave up 6 bases; unmatched junction bases: 5. CDR1 SEHNR and CDR2 FQNEAQ come from the germline V gene (reference sequence). Written as DNA, the CDR3 is TGTGCCAGCAGCTTAGTGGCAGGGGGCGCCGAGCAGTACTTC. The encoded protein is CASSLVAGGAEQYF. The full variable domain, with the rest looked up from reference TRBV7-9 and TRBJ2-7, is DTGVSQNPRHKITKRGQNVTFRCDPISEHNRLYWYRQTLGQGPEFLTYFQNEAQLEKSRLLSDRFSAERPKGSFSTLEIQRTEQGDSAMYLCASSLVAGGAEQYFGPGTRLTVT.

The V and J genes are TRBV18 and TRBJ2-3; D is ambiguous. CDR3 size: 14 residues. V dropped 3 bases and J dropped 5 bases, with 12 bases sitting between them. Germline V gene lookup returns CDR1 KGHSH and CDR2 LQKENI. Here the CDR3 reads CASSPRGDVDTQYF. CDR3 DNA sequence: TGTGCCAGCTCACCCCGCGGAGATGTAGATACGCAGTATTTT.

V usage is TRBV2 and J usage is TRBJ2-2, with 7 bases that match TRBD1. Germline V CDR1 and CDR2: SNHLY, FYNNEI. The CDR3 totals 20 residues. V lost 4 bases and J lost 0; bases outside the gene matches: 17. CDR3 DNA: TGTGCCAGCAGTGTCAGACAGGGAACCATCCACAATTCGAACACCGGGGAGCTGTTTTTT. Its translation: CASSVRQGTIHNSNTGELFF.

This clone came up once. The gene calls are TRBV2 and TRBJ2-7; the match to TRBD2 covers 13 bases. V was pared by 8 bases and J by 2 bases, with 0 bases of the junction left unmatched. Germline CDR1 reads SNHLY; CDR2 reads FYNNEI. CDR3 length: 13 amino acids. As DNA, the CDR3 is TGTGCCAGCGGACTAGCGGGAGCCTACGAGCAGTACTTC. Its translation is CASGLAGAYEQYF.

CDR3: CASSTRAEQFF. In DNA form, the CDR3 reads TGTGCCAGCAGTACCCGAGCCGAGCAGTTCTTC. The chain joins TRBV6-5 to TRBJ2-1, with D unresolved. V lost 5 bases and J 10 bases, leaving 9 bases between the germline ends. Per germline, CDR1 MNHEY and CDR2 SVGAGI. There are 11 residues in the CDR3.

V and J are TRBV28 and TRBJ2-7, with a possible D match to TRBD1 (5 bases). This CDR3 is built from 16 residues. Per germline, CDR1 MDHEN and CDR2 SYDVKM. V lost 4 bases to trimming and J lost 4 bases, with 20 bases between them. This CDR3 reads CASSSPRTQTLYEQYF. The CDR3, as DNA: TGTGCCAGCAGTTCCCCTAGGACACAGACCCTATACGAGCAGTACTTC.

The V gene is TRBV28, the J gene TRBJ2-1; 9 bases line up with TRBD2. CDR1 MDHEN and CDR2 SYDVKM come from the germline V gene. The V and J ends lost 10 bases and 4 bases, in that order; junction bases with no gene match: 5. CDR3 length: 13 residues. The CDR3 here is CATQTSGYNEQFF. The DNA of the CDR3 is TGTGCCACCCAGACTAGCGGTTACAATGAGCAGTTCTTC.

This clone is a singleton in its sample. The genes are TRBV7-8 and TRBJ2-7, with 7 bases matching TRBD2. The V and J ends lost 5 bases and 3 bases, in that order; junction bases with no gene match: 13. Germline CDR1 and CDR2: SGHVS and FQNEAQ. The CDR3 is 16 amino acids. CDR3 in amino acids: CASSRERWGGLYEQYF. The CDR3 coding sequence is TGTGCCAGCAGCCGAGAGAGGTGGGGAGGGCTCTACGAGCAGTACTTC.

As for this clone: Other nucleotide sequences in the sample specify the same CDR3. The genes are TRBV19 and TRBJ2-3, with D hard to call. Germline V CDR1 and CDR2: LNHDA, SQIVND (reference sequence). This CDR3 comprises 12 residues. Trimming removed 2 bases from V and 3 bases from J, with 3 bases in between. CDR3 DNA sequence: TGTGCCAGTAGTATATCTACAGATACGCAGTATTTT. This sequence encodes CASSISTDTQYF.